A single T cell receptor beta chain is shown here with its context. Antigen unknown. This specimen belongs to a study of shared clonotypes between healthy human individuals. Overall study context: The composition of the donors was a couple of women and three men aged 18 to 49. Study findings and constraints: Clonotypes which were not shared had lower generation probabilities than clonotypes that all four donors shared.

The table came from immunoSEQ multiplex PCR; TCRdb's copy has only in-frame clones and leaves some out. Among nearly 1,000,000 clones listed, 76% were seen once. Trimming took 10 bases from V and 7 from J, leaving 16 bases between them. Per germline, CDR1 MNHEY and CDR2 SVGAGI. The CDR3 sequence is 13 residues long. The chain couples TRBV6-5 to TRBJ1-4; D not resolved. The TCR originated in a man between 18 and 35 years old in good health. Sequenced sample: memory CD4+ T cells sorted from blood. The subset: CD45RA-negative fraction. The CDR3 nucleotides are TGTGCCACCCGCAGGTCGTCGGGTGAAAAACTGTTTTTT. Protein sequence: CATRRSSGEKLFF.